The 27 T cell receptor beta chains in this list originate from one sample, sequenced in a study of T cells in Graves' hyperthyroidism and ophthalmopathy. The investigators amplified TCR beta CDR3 regions from RNA transcripts. Carried out on the TCR CDR3, a first-round RT-PCR used the HTBI primer set. TCRdb passed the multiplex PCR reads through MiXCR, listing each CDR3 protein once. Of a few hundred thousand distinct CDR3 sequences listed, about a sixth are singletons. Material: blood. All receptors come from a woman aged 40 to 50 with Graves' ophthalmopathy.

This clonotype was seen only a few times. This chain links TRBV29-1 with TRBJ2-3; D uncertain. Trimming took 6 bases from V and 4 from J, leaving 11 bases between them. The CDR3 consists of 12 residues. The germline CDR1 and CDR2 sequences are SQVTM and ANQGSEA. The CDR3 DNA follows: TGCAGCGTACTTCCTGGGCCAGATACGCAGTATTTT. Translating it yields CSVLPGPDTQYF.

This rearrangement joins TRBV10-2 to TRBJ1-1; maybe TRBD1 (5 bases). V shed 0 bases and J shed 5 bases, with 13 bases lying between them. The length of the CDR3 is 15 residues. In germline, CDR1 is WSHSY, CDR2 SAAADI. The CDR3 sequence is CASSESAGRRTEAFF. In DNA form, the CDR3 reads TGCGCCAGCAGTGAGTCGGCGGGGCGCAGGACTGAAGCTTTCTTT.

With respect to this clonotype: A much larger clone differs by one base, so this may be a read error. This sequence joins TRBV2 and TRBJ2-7, with 7 nucleotides matching TRBD1. The J call may be faulty, since TRBJ2-1 better matches the DNA end. Germline-derived CDR1 and CDR2 are SNHLY and FYNNEI. The CDR3 length is 15 residues. This CDR3 reads CASTRPGQAPYEQFF. The CDR3 DNA sequence: TGTGCCAGCACTCGACCCGGACAGGCTCCCTACGAGCAGTTCTTC.

The gene calls are TRBV6-2 or TRBV6-3 and TRBJ2-5; possibly TRBD2 for D (7 bases). The CDR3 length is 14 residues. V was trimmed by 7 bases and J by 4 bases, leaving 16 bases between them. Germline-derived CDR1 and CDR2 are MNHEY and SVGEGT. The CDR3 reads CASTSSGGGETQYF. DNA for the CDR3: TGTGCCAGCACCTCTAGCGGAGGGGGAGAGACCCAGTACTTC.

In this sample, this clonotype turned up many times. The chain joins TRBV15 to TRBJ1-2; TRBD1 matches 9 bases. Trimming removed 4 bases from V and 8 bases from J; junction bases left unmatched: 8. The CDR3 covers 14 residues. The germline V gene encodes CDR1 LNHNV and CDR2 YYDKDF (reference sequence). CDR3 region: CATSNGQGRAGYTF. Here the CDR3 DNA reads TGTGCCACCAGCAACGGACAGGGGCGGGCAGGCTACACCTTC.

The genes are TRBV6-1 and TRBJ2-3; a possible D gene is TRBD1 (7 bases). Germline V gene lookup returns CDR1 MNHNS and CDR2 SASEGT. There are 16 residues in the CDR3. V lost 6 bases and J 2 bases, leaving 18 bases between the germline ends. The CDR3 nucleotides read TGTGCCAGCAGGGGGTGGGCAGGGGGGTACACAGATACGCAGTATTTT. Its protein product is CASRGWAGGYTDTQYF.

The chain joins TRBV19 to TRBJ2-1, with 7 bases that match TRBD1. The germline gives CDR1 LNHDA, CDR2 SQIVND (reference sequence). The CDR3 consists of 14 residues. Trimming at V came to 5 bases and at J to 6 bases, leaving 7 bases not matched to a gene. The CDR3 DNA follows: TGTGCCAGTAGTCAGCGGACAGGTATCAATGAGCAGTTCTTC. This gives the protein CASSQRTGINEQFF.

The chain links TRBV12-3 or TRBV12-4 to TRBJ2-3; 10 bases fit TRBD2. The V gene end was trimmed by 1 base and the J gene end by 2 bases; junction bases not matched to a gene: 6. There are 17 residues in the CDR3. The CDR3 sequence: CASSLGGSGGYTDTQYF. CDR3 bases: TGTGCCAGCAGTTTAGGGGGTAGCGGGGGGTACACAGATACGCAGTATTTT.

This clonotype has a count of ten or more. The chain couples TRBV28 to TRBJ2-5, with 12 bases lining up with TRBD2. V shed 5 bases, J shed 5 bases, and the junction held 18 bases outside the gene matches. The CDR3 totals 19 residues. The germline V gene encodes CDR1 MDHEN and CDR2 SYDVKM. CDR3 in DNA: TGTGCCAGCAGTATTACGGGACTAGCGGGTGAGGAGGTCTGGGAGACCCAGTACTTC. This encodes CASSITGLAGEEVWETQYF. Based on the CDR3 plus reference TRBV28 and TRBJ2-5, the full variable domain is DVKVTQSSRYLVKRTGEKVFLECVQDMDHENMFWYRQDPGLGLRLIYFSYDVKMKEKGDIPEGYSVSREKKERFSLILESASTNQTSMYLCASSITGLAGEEVWETQYFGPGTRLLVL.

The rearrangement uses TRBV6-1 and TRBJ1-5; weak D call: TRBD1 (5 bases). The CDR3 runs to 15 residues. In germline, CDR1 is MNHNS, CDR2 SASEGT. Trimming left V 7 bases short and J 2 bases short, with 15 bases between. CDR3 protein: CASTNNWDGNQPQHF. In nucleotides, the CDR3 is TGTGCCAGCACCAACAACTGGGACGGCAATCAGCCCCAGCATTTT.

This clonotype appeared a few times. The chain couples TRBV28 to TRBJ2-7; no clear D gene. V lost 3 bases and J 6 bases, leaving 12 bases between the germline ends. The germline V gene encodes CDR1 MDHEN and CDR2 SYDVKM. CDR3 length: 13 amino acids. The CDR3 bases are TGTGCCAGCAGTTTCCTCCCCGCGGTCGAGCAGTACTTC. It codes for CASSFLPAVEQYF.

The chain uses TRBV12-3 or TRBV12-4 and TRBJ1-2; 7 bases are a match to TRBD1. J gave up 0 bases and V 1 base, and 8 bases lay outside the gene matches. The CDR3 is made up of 17 amino acids. DNA of the CDR3: TGTGCCAGCAGTTTAGATTATTACAGGGGAGCTAACTATGGCTACACCTTC. Residues: CASSLDYYRGANYGYTF.

The chain uses TRBV2 and TRBJ2-7, with 9 bases lining up with TRBD1. CDR1 and CDR2 from the germline V gene are SNHLY and FYNNEI. Germline trimming cut 8 bases from V and 4 bases from J; bases unmatched to any gene: 9. This CDR3 comprises 14 residues. The CDR3 loop reads CASCTGTGFYEQYF. The CDR3 nucleotides are TGTGCCAGCTGCACCGGGACAGGGTTTTACGAGCAGTACTTC.

At least ten counts were recorded for this clonotype. The chain combines TRBV29-1 with TRBJ2-2; D unresolved. There are 12 residues in the CDR3. The germline CDR1 and CDR2 sequences are SQVTM and ANQGSEA. V was clipped by 7 bases and J by 8 bases, with 14 bases between them. CDR3 protein: CSAGFLSGELFF. CDR3 nucleotide sequence: TGCAGCGCCGGGTTCCTAAGTGGGGAGCTGTTTTTT.

This clonotype was counted many times. The chain joins TRBV12-3 or TRBV12-4 to TRBJ1-5; no firm D call. This CDR3 has 14 amino acids. The ends were cut back, 7 bases at V and 2 bases at J, with 12 bases in the middle. The CDR3, as DNA: TGTGCCAGCACCGCAACTGGAGGCAATCAGCCCCAGCATTTT. Amino acids: CASTATGGNQPQHF.

The chain couples TRBV7-3 to TRBJ2-1; D is ambiguous. Per the germline V gene, CDR1 is SGHTA and CDR2 is FQGTGA. CDR3 length: 13 residues. V was pared by 1 base and J by 8 bases, with 9 bases between. CDR3 sequence reads: CASSLNPLDEQFF. The CDR3 DNA sequence: TGTGCCAGCAGCTTAAACCCTCTAGATGAGCAGTTCTTC. The whole variable domain, remainder taken from reference TRBV7-3 and TRBJ2-1, is GAGVSQTPSNKVTEKGKYVELRCDPISGHTALYWYRQSLGQGPEFLIYFQGTGAADDSGLPNDRFFAVRPEGSVSTLKIQRTERGDSAVYLCASSLNPLDEQFFGPGTRLTVL.

There are a few counts of this clonotype. The chain combines TRBV3-1 with TRBJ1-6; 11 bases match TRBD1. This CDR3 spans 15 amino acids. J lost 9 bases, V lost 4 bases, and 5 bases had no gene match. Germline V CDR1 and CDR2: LGHDT, YNNKEL (reference sequence). The CDR3 nucleotides read TGTGCCAGCAGCCCGGGACAGGGGGTTGGTTCACCCCTCCACTTT. Protein: CASSPGQGVGSPLHF.

The rearrangement links TRBV11-2 to TRBJ2-2; no clear D gene. There are 13 residues in the CDR3. The germline V gene encodes CDR1 SGHAT and CDR2 FQNNGV. As DNA, the CDR3 is TGTGCGCAGCGCCAATGGGACACCGGGGAGCTGTTTTTT. Its protein product is CAQRQWDTGELFF.

The rearrangement joins TRBV5-1 to TRBJ2-1; TRBD2 agrees at 7 bases. The CDR3 extends over 16 amino acids. The germline V gene has CDR1 SGHRS and CDR2 YFSETQ. With V trimmed by 0 bases and J by 8 bases, 11 bases remained unmatched. CDR3 amino acids: CASSLEAGVPGDEQFF. The CDR3 DNA reads as TGCGCCAGCAGCTTGGAGGCGGGAGTCCCCGGGGATGAGCAGTTCTTC.

This clonotype occurred many times. The V and J genes are TRBV5-6 and TRBJ1-3; D gene unclear. V dropped 1 base and J dropped 4 bases, with 12 bases sitting between them. Per the germline V gene, CDR1 is SGHDT and CDR2 is YYEEEE. The CDR3 loop spans 15 amino acids. CDR3 loop: CASSLYGGRGNTIYF. The DNA of the CDR3 is TGTGCCAGCAGCTTGTATGGAGGGCGAGGAAACACCATATATTTT. The complete variable domain, with remaining parts taken from reference TRBV5-6 and TRBJ1-3, reads DAGVTQSPTHLIKTRGQQVTLRCSPKSGHDTVSWYQQALGQGPQFIFQYYEEEERQRGNFPDRFSGHQFPNYSSELNVNALLLGDSALYLCASSLYGGRGNTIYFGEGSWLTVV.

This chain joins TRBV10-3 and TRBJ1-2, with 8 bases fitting TRBD1. V lost 2 bases and J lost 5; bases outside the gene matches: 4. The length of the CDR3 is 14 residues. The germline gives CDR1 ENHRY, CDR2 SYGVKD. CDR3 sequence: CAISELDREYGYTF. The CDR3 coding sequence is TGTGCCATCAGTGAGCTGGACAGGGAGTATGGCTACACCTTC.

This clonotype was detected many times. The chain links TRBV3-1 to TRBJ1-5; D gene unclear. V dropped 1 base and J dropped 6 bases, with 10 bases sitting between them. In germline, CDR1 is LGHDT, CDR2 YNNKEL (reference sequence). The CDR3 contains 14 residues. CDR3 in DNA: TGTGCCAGCAGCCAAGCACGGGGTGGTCAGCCCCAGCATTTT. Encoded protein: CASSQARGGQPQHF.

V gene TRBV3-1 combines with J gene TRBJ2-6; TRBD1 matches 7 bases. The CDR3 consists of 19 residues. The germline V gene has CDR1 LGHDT and CDR2 YNNKEL (reference sequence). The J segment lost 0 bases and the V segment lost 1 base, leaving 9 bases of the junction unmatched. The CDR3 loop is CASSQGQTGVRSGANVLTF. Here the CDR3 DNA reads TGTGCCAGCAGCCAAGGGCAAACAGGGGTTCGCTCTGGGGCCAACGTCCTGACTTTC.

This clonotype was found many times. The chain carries TRBV5-1 and TRBJ1-1; 7 bases map to TRBD1. The CDR3 is 15 residues long. With 2 bases clipped from V and 0 bases from J, the junction kept 4 bases outside the gene matches. The germline CDR1 and CDR2 sequences are SGHRS and YFSETQ. DNA of the CDR3: TGCGCCAGCAGCTTAGGACAGGTAATGAACACTGAAGCTTTCTTT. As protein: CASSLGQVMNTEAFF.

This clonotype was seen more than once but under ten times. V is TRBV2 and J is TRBJ2-1; D not certain. Germline CDR1 is SNHLY and CDR2 is FYNNEI. Trimming pared 6 bases from V and 10 bases from J, leaving 16 bases between. The CDR3 loop spans 13 amino acids. The CDR3 loop is CASRVQAAGEQFF. Here the CDR3 DNA reads TGTGCCAGCAGGGTGCAGGCCGCCGGGGAGCAGTTCTTC. Together with reference TRBV2 and TRBJ2-1, the CDR3 gives the full variable domain: EPEVTQTPSHQVTQMGQEVILRCVPISNHLYFYWYRQILGQKVEFLVSFYNNEISEKSEIFDDQFSVERPDGSNFTLKIRSTKLEDSAMYFCASRVQAAGEQFFGPGTRLTVL.

The rearrangement uses TRBV7-9 and TRBJ2-5; perhaps TRBD2 as D (6 bases). CDR1 and CDR2 (germline): SEHNR, FQNEAQ (reference sequence). The V gene lost 7 bases and the J gene lost 1 base, with 13 bases spanning the gap. The CDR3 is 14 amino acids. The CDR3 here is CASNIVGGQETQYF. As DNA, the CDR3 is TGTGCCAGCAACATAGTGGGGGGCCAAGAGACCCAGTACTTC.

There are many counts of this clonotype. V usage is TRBV9 and J usage is TRBJ1-2; 9 bases align to TRBD1. The V segment lost 1 base and the J segment 4 bases; nucleotides outside the gene matches: 8. The CDR3 contains 16 residues. Germline CDR1 SGDLS, CDR2 YYNGEE. The CDR3 loop is CASSVHQQGATYGYTF. CDR3 sequence (DNA): TGTGCCAGCAGCGTACATCAACAGGGGGCGACCTATGGCTACACCTTC.